This T cell receptor (beta chain) was profiled in a study of neurological immune-mediated disorders. Study background: Within the group of approximately 35 multiple sclerosis patients, around 30 were relapsing-remitting, while 3 were secondary progressive. Study results and caveats: Multiple sclerosis was found to have the least TCR clonal expansion, below healthy controls, and HTLV-1-associated myelopathy the most.

Germline V gene sequence: CDR1 SGHRS, CDR2 YFSETQ. The CDR3 loop spans 14 amino acids. Trimming removed 2 bases at V and 7 bases at J, with 16 bases between. Synthesis of cDNA was accomplished via 5'RACE employing 10-nucleotide random UMIs. TCRdb called the 5' RACE reads again in MiXCR, with one record for every CDR3 protein. The sample shows about 55,000 distinct CDR3 sequences, more than 4% of them seen only once. Many counts were recorded for this clonotype. Its antigen remains unidentified. The V and J genes are TRBV5-1 and TRBJ2-7; no clear D. The receptor was isolated from a man aged 45-60 years with multiple sclerosis. The specimen sequenced was PBMCs. The CDR3 is CASSFTGPSSEQYF. In nucleotides, the CDR3 is TGCGCCAGCAGCTTCACGGGCCCGAGTAGTGAGCAGTACTTC.